These 25 T cell receptor beta chains came from one sample sequenced in a study of blood T cell repertoires in COVID-19. Sequencing used immunoSEQ multiplex PCR; TCRdb keeps in-frame clones, though not all of them. Here the sample spans about 150,000 clones, around 84% being singletons. The sequenced material came from peripheral blood. Every receptor here comes from a man aged 80 or over with acute or convalescent COVID-19.

Here the CDR3 reads CAISARGQGTGELFF. For the CDR3, the DNA is TGTGCCATCAGCGCAAGGGGGCAGGGAACCGGGGAGCTGTTTTTT. The gene calls are TRBV10-3 and TRBJ2-2, with 7 bases aligning to TRBD1. V shed 6 bases and J 5 bases; nucleotides not matched to a gene: 9. This CDR3 is built from 15 residues. The germline V gene has CDR1 ENHRY and CDR2 SYGVKD.

CDR3 loop: CASSGRGRGEETQYF. The CDR3 DNA follows: TGTGCCAGCAGCGGGAGGGGGCGCGGGGAAGAGACCCAGTACTTC. This sequence joins TRBV9 and TRBJ2-5; TRBD1 is a possible D gene (7 bases). Trimming took off 3 bases at V and 3 bases at J, with 15 bases between the two ends. The CDR3 runs 15 residues. Germline CDR1 reads SGDLS; CDR2 reads YYNGEE.

This sequence joins TRBV5-1 and TRBJ1-6; no firm D call. This CDR3 is built from 14 residues. CDR1 and CDR2 (germline): SGHRS, YFSETQ. V lost 2 bases to trimming and J lost 7 bases, with 10 bases between them. DNA for the CDR3: TGCGCCAGCAGCTTTGATCCACGGAATTCACCCCTCCACTTT. Residues: CASSFDPRNSPLHF.

In nucleotides, the CDR3 is TGTGCCAGCAGCTTAGCGCCAGGGGCGGGCTACACCTTC. This codes for CASSLAPGAGYTF. This chain joins TRBV7-6 and TRBJ1-2, with a weak D call TRBD1 (6 bases). Germline CDR1 and CDR2: SGHVS and FNYEAQ. The CDR3 is 13 residues long. V dropped 0 bases and J dropped 8 bases, with 10 bases sitting between them.

The chain links TRBV4-3 to TRBJ2-5, with D perhaps TRBD2 (5 bases). V lost 3 bases and J lost 4, with 12 bases in between. The germline V gene has CDR1 LGHNA and CDR2 YSLEER. The CDR3 is 14 amino acids. The CDR3 bases are TGCGCCAGCAGCCAGGAGGCTTTAAGAGAGACCCAGTACTTC. Its protein product is CASSQEALRETQYF.

This clone was seen a single time. The chain links TRBV6-1 to TRBJ1-1, with a weak D call TRBD1 (6 bases). This CDR3 spans 14 amino acids. Trimming cost V 3 bases and J 5 bases, with 13 bases left between them. Germline loops: CDR1 MNHNS, CDR2 SASEGT. CDR3 protein: CASSENRVWTEAFF. The CDR3 DNA follows: TGTGCCAGCAGTGAGAACAGGGTGTGGACTGAAGCTTTCTTT.

In DNA form, the CDR3 reads TGTGCCAGCAGCCAGGACAGGGGTCGTGGCTACACCTTC. The encoded protein is CASSQDRGRGYTF. This rearrangement joins TRBV6-2 or TRBV6-3 to TRBJ1-2; 9 positions match TRBD1. V shed 6 bases and J 7 bases; nucleotides not matched to a gene: 6. The CDR3 is made up of 13 amino acids. CDR1 and CDR2 from the germline V gene are MNHEY and SVGEGT.

In this sample, this clone turned up a few times. J is TRBJ1-2 and V is TRBV20-1; D gene uncertain. CDR3 length: 11 residues. The V gene lost 3 bases and the J gene lost 3 bases, with 5 bases spanning the gap. From germline, CDR1 is DFQATT and CDR2 SNEGSKA (reference sequence). CDR3 DNA sequence: TGCAGTGCTAGTTCGGACTATGGCTACACCTTC. It is translated as CSASSDYGYTF.

The rearrangement links TRBV19 to TRBJ2-3; D gene unclear. The V gene's germline CDR1 is LNHDA and CDR2 SQIVND (reference sequence). This CDR3 spans 15 amino acids. Trimming took 1 base from V and 4 from J, leaving 12 bases between them. This CDR3 reads CASSIGVVNPDTQYF. In DNA, the CDR3 is TGTGCCAGTAGTATAGGAGTCGTCAACCCAGATACGCAGTATTTT.

The chain carries TRBV9 and TRBJ1-2; perhaps TRBD1 as D (5 bases). V dropped 0 bases and J dropped 3 bases, with 12 bases sitting between them. CDR3 length: 15 residues. Germline loops: CDR1 SGDLS, CDR2 YYNGEE. CDR3 sequence (DNA): TGTGCCAGCAGCGTAGGGAGGGGACTGGACTATGGCTACACCTTC. Encoded protein: CASSVGRGLDYGYTF.

The V call is TRBV2, the J call TRBJ2-2; D remains ambiguous. This CDR3 has 12 residues. V was clipped by 3 bases and J by 6 bases, with 5 bases between them. Germline values: CDR1 SNHLY, CDR2 FYNNEI. The CDR3 is CASSDGAGELFF. In DNA, the CDR3 is TGTGCCAGCAGTGACGGTGCCGGGGAGCTGTTTTTT.

This rearrangement joins TRBV6-6 to TRBJ2-5; 8 bases fit TRBD2. CDR1 is MNHNY, CDR2 SVGAGI, per germline (reference sequence). CDR3 size: 19 residues. The V gene end was trimmed by 6 bases and the J gene end by 1 base; junction bases not matched to a gene: 19. This CDR3 reads CASSSRRTLTGGLQETQYF. CDR3 nucleotide sequence: TGTGCCAGCAGCTCCCGGAGGACCCTAACGGGGGGGCTCCAAGAGACCCAGTACTTC.

The V gene is TRBV5-4, the J gene TRBJ2-3; 9 bases align to TRBD1. V shed 4 bases and J 2 bases; nucleotides not matched to a gene: 8. CDR1 SGHNT and CDR2 YYREEE come from the germline V gene (reference sequence). The CDR3 runs to 16 residues. CDR3 in amino acids: CASSTQQGAVTDTQYF. The CDR3 DNA reads TGTGCCAGCAGCACGCAACAGGGGGCGGTCACAGATACGCAGTATTTT.

The V gene is TRBV4-2, the J gene TRBJ1-1, with 8 positions matching TRBD1. CDR3 size: 12 residues. Germline CDR1 reads LGHNA; CDR2 reads YNFKEQ. V lost 4 bases, J lost 8 bases, and 3 bases stayed unmatched. The CDR3 nucleotides read TGTGCCAGCAGCCGGCGACAGGGGGAAGCTTTCTTT. The encoded protein is CASSRRQGEAFF.

V and J are TRBV25-1 and TRBJ2-5, with TRBD1 matching 8 bases. The CDR3 is made up of 15 amino acids. The junction had 4 bases not matched to a gene; V was cut back by 0 bases and J by 4 bases. CDR1 MGHDK and CDR2 SYGVNS come from the germline V gene. CDR3 region: CASSEYMTGAETQYF. The CDR3 nucleotides are TGTGCCAGCAGTGAATATATGACAGGGGCAGAGACCCAGTACTTC.

V is TRBV5-1 and J is TRBJ2-5; 9 bases fit TRBD1. V dropped 0 bases and J dropped 5; count of bases not matched to a gene: 5. The CDR3 spans 15 residues. In germline, CDR1 is SGHRS, CDR2 YFSETQ. CDR3 sequence reads: CASSLEQGAWETQYF. The CDR3 DNA follows: TGCGCCAGCAGCTTGGAACAGGGGGCTTGGGAGACCCAGTACTTC.

This clone occurred a few times. The V and J genes are TRBV5-1 and TRBJ1-1; no clear D. V lost 1 base, J lost 4 bases, and 8 bases lay in between. Germline values: CDR1 SGHRS, CDR2 YFSETQ. The CDR3 length is 13 residues. The CDR3 DNA sequence: TGCGCCAGCAGCTTGCGTGGGAGCACTGAAGCTTTCTTT. It translates to CASSLRGSTEAFF.

This clone has a handful of counts. This rearrangement joins TRBV4-2 to TRBJ1-1; 7 bases are a match to TRBD1. The CDR3 covers 16 residues. V shed 0 bases, J shed 4 bases, and the junction held 8 bases outside the gene matches. Germline loops: CDR1 LGHNA, CDR2 YNFKEQ. The CDR3 DNA reads TGTGCCAGCAGCCAAGAGTATAGACAGGGAAGCACTGAAGCTTTCTTT. Its translation: CASSQEYRQGSTEAFF.

The V gene is TRBV5-6, the J gene TRBJ1-5, with TRBD1 identical over 12 bases. CDR1 and CDR2 from the germline V gene are SGHDT and YYEEEE. The CDR3 runs to 16 residues. V lost 2 bases to trimming and J lost 6 bases; unmatched junction nucleotides: 6. The chain's CDR3 is CASSFRDRGPFQPQHF. CDR3 DNA: TGTGCCAGCAGCTTTAGGGACAGGGGGCCGTTTCAGCCCCAGCATTTT.

V usage is TRBV28 and J usage is TRBJ1-5, with TRBD1 matching over 8 bases. The CDR3 has 15 residues. CDR1 and CDR2 (germline): MDHEN, SYDVKM. J lost 6 bases, V lost 6 bases, and 10 bases had no gene match. CDR3 sequence (DNA): TGTGCCAGCAGAAGAAGGACAGGGACGGGTCAGCCCCAGCATTTT. Translating it yields CASRRRTGTGQPQHF.

The gene calls are TRBV12-3 or TRBV12-4 and TRBJ1-1, with TRBD1 matching 7 bases. Trimming cost V 5 bases and J 11 bases; bases outside gene matches: 5. This CDR3 has 11 amino acids. CDR3 DNA sequence: TGTGCCAGCAGTCCCAGGGGGGTGGCTTTCTTT. This translates into CASSPRGVAFF.

The rearrangement joins TRBV2 to TRBJ1-5; D is ambiguous. Germline values: CDR1 SNHLY, CDR2 FYNNEI. Trimming stripped 7 bases from V and 2 bases from J, with 9 bases between. This CDR3 region has 13 residues. The chain's CDR3 is CASMGVGNQPQHF. For the CDR3, the DNA is TGTGCCAGCATGGGAGTTGGCAATCAGCCCCAGCATTTT. Looking up the rest from reference TRBV2 and TRBJ1-5 gives the full variable domain: EPEVTQTPSHQVTQMGQEVILRCVPISNHLYFYWYRQILGQKVEFLVSFYNNEISEKSEIFDDQFSVERPDGSNFTLKIRSTKLEDSAMYFCASMGVGNQPQHFGDGTRLSIL.

CDR3 nucleotide sequence: TGTGCCAGCAGCCCTCCAGGGGTTAACTATGGCTACACCTTC. Residues: CASSPPGVNYGYTF. The gene calls are TRBV28 and TRBJ1-2, with D perhaps TRBD1 (6 bases). Germline CDR1 and CDR2: MDHEN and SYDVKM. V was pared by 6 bases and J by 1 base, with 12 bases between. The CDR3 runs 14 residues.

V gene TRBV12-5 combines with J gene TRBJ2-3, with D uncertain. Trimming removed 5 bases from V and 2 bases from J, with 11 bases in between. Germline CDR1 is LGHNT and CDR2 is FRNRAP. The CDR3 runs 14 residues. The CDR3 nucleotides read TGTGCTAGTGGTCCCTCAGGTCACACAGATACGCAGTATTTT. Encoded protein: CASGPSGHTDTQYF.

The chain couples TRBV18 to TRBJ1-5; D is possibly TRBD1 (6 bases). V lost 5 bases, J lost 2 bases, and 13 bases lay in between. CDR3 length: 15 amino acids. Germline V gene data show CDR1 as KGHSH and CDR2 as LQKENI. DNA for the CDR3: TGTGCCAGCTCAAAACAGGGAGATGGCAATCAGCCCCAGCATTTT. Translating gives CASSKQGDGNQPQHF.